This entry describes one T cell receptor beta chain. The repertoire was sequenced with immunoSEQ multiplex PCR; TCRdb's copy has only in-frame clones and lacks some. This sample has tens of thousands of clones, with about 88% found just once. This sample is drawn from a study of T cell changes during pregnancy in multiple sclerosis. The J segment lost 4 bases and the V segment lost 2 bases, leaving 11 bases of the junction unmatched. This CDR3 has 15 amino acids. Germline V gene data show CDR1 as GTSNPN and CDR2 as SVGIG (reference sequence). The receptor's source is a female donor with multiple sclerosis, enrolled in a pregnancy study. The chain combines TRBV30 with TRBJ2-7, with TRBD1 identical over 7 bases. Source: peripheral blood, taken before pregnancy. CDR3 residues: CAWSPYEDRMYEQYF. CDR3 DNA: TGTGCCTGGAGTCCTTATGAGGACAGGATGTACGAGCAGTACTTC.